Shown below are 8 T cell receptor beta chains from a single sample sequenced in a study of shared clonotypes between healthy human individuals. Clones were read by immunoSEQ multiplex PCR, and TCRdb kept only the in-frame ones, dropping some. Here the sample spans about 2.3 million clones, around 90% being singletons. Sequences were obtained from naive CD4+ T cells from PBMCs. Subset reported: CD45RA+ positively selected. The receptors here all came from a man younger than 35 in good health. Some clones in this sample may be carry-over from other donors' samples.

This rearrangement joins TRBV18 to TRBJ2-3; D could derive from TRBD1 or TRBD2 (5 bases each). Germline V gene sequence: CDR1 KGHSH, CDR2 LQKENI. The V gene lost 3 bases and the J gene lost 2 bases, with 15 bases spanning the gap. The CDR3 has 16 residues. CDR3 sequence: CASSPLSGTPTDTQYF. CDR3 DNA: TGTGCCAGCTCACCCTTGTCCGGGACCCCCACAGATACGCAGTATTTT.

The chain is built from TRBV30 and TRBJ2-7; 7 bases map to TRBD1. The CDR3 extends over 13 amino acids. Germline trimming cut 0 bases from V and 6 bases from J; bases unmatched to any gene: 5. From germline, CDR1 is GTSNPN and CDR2 SVGIG (reference sequence). CDR3 loop: CAWSVANRGEQYF. The CDR3 DNA reads TGTGCCTGGAGTGTAGCGAACAGGGGCGAGCAGTACTTC.

The chain carries TRBV5-4 and TRBJ2-1, with D perhaps matching TRBD2 (6 bases). Germline V lookup: CDR1 SGHNT, CDR2 YYREEE (reference sequence). V was shortened by 0 bases and J by 3 bases, with 7 bases between the two germline ends. There are 14 residues in the CDR3. Written as DNA, the CDR3 is TGTGCCAGCAGCTTGGAGGGAGGCTACAATGAGCAGTTCTTC. Its protein product is CASSLEGGYNEQFF.

The V and J genes are TRBV28 and TRBJ1-4; 7 bases fit TRBD1. The CDR3 consists of 14 residues. CDR1 is MDHEN and CDR2 is SYDVKM in the germline V gene. The V gene end was trimmed by 1 base and the J gene end by 10 bases; junction bases not matched to a gene: 6. The CDR3 here is CASSLYRQGGKLFF. The CDR3 bases are TGTGCCAGCAGTTTATACAGACAGGGAGGAAAACTGTTTTTT.

The chain uses TRBV19 and TRBJ2-2, with 11 bases lining up with TRBD2. V was pared by 6 bases and J by 4 bases, with 7 bases of the junction left unmatched. The CDR3 consists of 16 residues. Germline values: CDR1 LNHDA, CDR2 SQIVND (reference sequence). The CDR3 spells CASSNLAGGVTGELFF. The CDR3 DNA follows: TGTGCCAGTAGCAATCTAGCGGGAGGCGTCACCGGGGAGCTGTTTTTT. Using reference TRBV19 and TRBJ2-2 for the parts outside the CDR3, the full variable domain is DGGITQSPKYLFRKEGQNVTLSCEQNLNHDAMYWYRQDPGQGLRLIYYSQIVNDFQKGDIAEGYSVSREKKESFPLTVTSAQKNPTAFYLCASSNLAGGVTGELFFGEGSRLTVL.

With regard to this clone: The same CDR3 also results from other DNA sequences found in this sample. The rearrangement uses TRBV7-2 and TRBJ2-7; unclear D gene. Germline V lookup: CDR1 SGHTA, CDR2 FQGNSA. V dropped 5 bases and J dropped 4 bases, with 9 bases sitting between them. CDR3 length equals 12 residues. The CDR3 DNA follows: TGTGCCAGCAGCCGGACGGGTTACGAGCAGTACTTC. Encoded protein: CASSRTGYEQYF.

The chain couples TRBV14 to TRBJ2-7, with D possibly matching TRBD2 (7 bases). V lost 3 bases, J lost 6 bases, and 15 bases lay in between. Germline V gives CDR1 SGHDN, CDR2 FVKESK. This CDR3 contains 14 residues. The chain's CDR3 is CASSQAGAPSEQYF. In DNA form, the CDR3 reads TGTGCCAGCAGCCAGGCGGGGGCGCCGAGCGAGCAGTACTTC.

The J gene is TRBJ2-2, the V gene TRBV28; D uncertain. Germline V gene data show CDR1 as MDHEN and CDR2 as SYDVKM. The V end lost 8 bases, the J end lost 1 base, and 8 bases lay between the germline ends. The CDR3 is 13 amino acids. The CDR3 loop reads CASAIENTGELFF. CDR3 nucleotide sequence: TGTGCCAGCGCGATAGAGAACACCGGGGAGCTGTTTTTT.